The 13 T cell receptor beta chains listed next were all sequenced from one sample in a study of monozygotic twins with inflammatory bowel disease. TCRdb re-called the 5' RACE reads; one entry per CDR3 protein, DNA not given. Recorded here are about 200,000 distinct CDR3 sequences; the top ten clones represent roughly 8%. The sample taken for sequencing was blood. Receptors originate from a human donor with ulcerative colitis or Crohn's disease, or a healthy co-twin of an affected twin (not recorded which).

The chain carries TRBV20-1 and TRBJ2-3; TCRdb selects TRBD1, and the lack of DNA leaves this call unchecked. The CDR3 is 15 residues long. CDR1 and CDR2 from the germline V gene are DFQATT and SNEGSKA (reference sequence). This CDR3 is CSAISPGGVRDTQYF.

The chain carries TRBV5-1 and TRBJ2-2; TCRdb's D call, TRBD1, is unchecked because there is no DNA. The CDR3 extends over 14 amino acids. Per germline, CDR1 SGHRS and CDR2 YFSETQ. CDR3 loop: CASSWETDTGELFF.

The CDR3 spells CASGLATGGIGQYF. This chain uses TRBV7-2 with TRBJ2-7; TCRdb designates TRBD1, a call that cannot be tested without DNA. The length of the CDR3 is 14 residues. Germline V gives CDR1 SGHTA, CDR2 FQGNSA.

The CDR3 is CSVGWSLAGVEQFF. This rearrangement joins TRBV29-1 to TRBJ2-1; the D gene TCRdb calls, TRBD2, cannot be checked with no DNA. This CDR3 comprises 14 residues. Germline CDR1 and CDR2: SQVTM and ANQGSEA.

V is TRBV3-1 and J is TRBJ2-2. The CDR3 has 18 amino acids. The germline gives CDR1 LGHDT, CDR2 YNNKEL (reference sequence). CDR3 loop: CASSQDLVGTGNTGELFF.

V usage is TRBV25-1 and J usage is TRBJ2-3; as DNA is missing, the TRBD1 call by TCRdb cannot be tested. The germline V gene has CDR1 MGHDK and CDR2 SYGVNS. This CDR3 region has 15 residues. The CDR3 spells CASSASWTGVDTQYF.

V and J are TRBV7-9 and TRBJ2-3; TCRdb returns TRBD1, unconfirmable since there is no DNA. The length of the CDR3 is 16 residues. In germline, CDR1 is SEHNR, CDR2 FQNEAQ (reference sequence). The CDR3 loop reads CASSFPGAGVTDTQYF.

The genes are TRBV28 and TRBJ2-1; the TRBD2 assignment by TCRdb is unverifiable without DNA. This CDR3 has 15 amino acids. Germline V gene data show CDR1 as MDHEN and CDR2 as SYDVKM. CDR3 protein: CASSLGLAGVDEQFF.

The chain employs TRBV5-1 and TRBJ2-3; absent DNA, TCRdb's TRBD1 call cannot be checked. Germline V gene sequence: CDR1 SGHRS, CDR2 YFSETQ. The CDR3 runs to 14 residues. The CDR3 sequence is CASLPGTATDTQYF. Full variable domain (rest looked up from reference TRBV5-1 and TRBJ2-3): KAGVTQTPRYLIKTRGQQVTLSCSPISGHRSVSWYQQTPGQGLQFLFEYFSETQRNKGNFPGRFSGRQFSNSRSEMNVSTLELGDSALYLCASLPGTATDTQYFGPGTRLTVL.

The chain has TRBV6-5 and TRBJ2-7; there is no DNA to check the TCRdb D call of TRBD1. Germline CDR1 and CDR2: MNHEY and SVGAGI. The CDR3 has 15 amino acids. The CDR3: CASSYSVRGIYEQYF.

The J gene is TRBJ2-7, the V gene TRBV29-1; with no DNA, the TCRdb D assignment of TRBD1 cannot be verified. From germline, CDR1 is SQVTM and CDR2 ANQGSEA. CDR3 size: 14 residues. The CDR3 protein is CSVGVGQASYEQYF.

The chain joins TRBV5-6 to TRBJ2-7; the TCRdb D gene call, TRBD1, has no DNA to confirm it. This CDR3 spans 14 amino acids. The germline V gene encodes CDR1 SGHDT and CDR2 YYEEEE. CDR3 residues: CASSLFRDTYEQYF. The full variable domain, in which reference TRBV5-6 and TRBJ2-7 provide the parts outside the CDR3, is DAGVTQSPTHLIKTRGQQVTLRCSPKSGHDTVSWYQQALGQGPQFIFQYYEEEERQRGNFPDRFSGHQFPNYSSELNVNALLLGDSALYLCASSLFRDTYEQYFGPGTRLTVT.

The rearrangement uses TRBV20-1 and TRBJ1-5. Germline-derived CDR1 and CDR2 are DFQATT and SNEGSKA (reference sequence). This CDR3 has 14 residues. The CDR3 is CSVFGRGGDQPQHF.